A selection of T cell receptor beta chains follows, all from one sample in a study of cytomegalovirus exposure and HLA in healthy donors. The method was immunoSEQ multiplex PCR; TCRdb's version includes in-frame clones alone and lacks a portion of them. The table shows roughly 200,000 clones, with around 85% occurring only once. The specimen was PBMCs. The origin of the receptors is a woman between 45 and 65 years old in good health and CMV-seronegative. Each CDR3 is given with its conserved first and last residue. A D gene is named only where the DNA matches it firmly. Clone sizes are given selectively: once, few, many, or a class where the clone is expanded.

j_call v_call d_call clone_size cdr3_aa cdr3_nt
TRBJ1-4 TRBV19 . once CASSIRGGQEKLFF TGTGCCAGTAGTATCAGGGGAGGGCAGGAAAAACTGTTTTTT
TRBJ2-7 TRBV5-1 TRBD2 . CASSLETSGSYEQYF TGCGCCAGCAGCTTGGAGACTAGCGGGAGCTACGAGCAGTACTTC
TRBJ2-5 TRBV29-1 TRBD1 . CSVYRDRRSETQYF TGCAGCGTGTACCGGGACAGAAGAAGCGAGACCCAGTACTTC
TRBJ2-5 TRBV19 TRBD2 medium-sized CASRLAGETQYF TGTGCCAGCAGACTAGCGGGAGAGACCCAGTACTTC
TRBJ1-4 TRBV5-8 . . CASSLALTSTNEKLFF TGTGCCAGCAGCTTGGCACTCACCTCAACTAATGAAAAACTGTTTTTT
TRBJ2-1 TRBV11-2 . . CASSLAAAHSYNEQFF TGTGCCAGCAGCTTAGCAGCGGCCCACTCCTACAATGAGCAGTTCTTC
TRBJ2-5 TRBV5-1 TRBD2 . CASSLAVGGTISREQYF TGCGCCAGCAGCTTGGCAGTAGGCGGGACTATCTCTAGGGAGCAGTACTTC
TRBJ2-5 TRBV7-9 . . CASSLVSGRGETQYF TGTGCCAGCAGCTTAGTGTCCGGGAGAGGAGAGACCCAGTACTTC
TRBJ2-7 TRBV25-1 TRBD1 . CASSASGTGGHEQYF TGTGCCAGCAGTGCGAGCGGGACAGGGGGCCACGAGCAGTACTTC
TRBJ2-5 TRBV6-1 . . CASSAPTLELPRETQYF TGTGCCAGCAGTGCGCCCACTCTAGAACTCCCGAGAGAGACCCAGTACTTC
TRBJ2-7 TRBV27 TRBD2 . CASSFGLAYEQYF TGTGCCAGCAGTTTCGGACTAGCCTACGAGCAGTACTTC
TRBJ2-2 TRBV7-9 . . CASSLLGGQDGTGELFF TGTGCCAGCAGCTTACTCGGGGGGCAGGACGGCACCGGGGAGCTGTTTTTT
TRBJ2-7 TRBV6-6 TRBD1 once CASSTSYRGEQYF TGTGCCAGCAGCACCTCGTACAGGGGCGAGCAGTACTTC
TRBJ2-5 TRBV9 . . CASSPSGETQYF TGTGCCAGCAGCCCTAGTGGAGAGACCCAGTACTTC
TRBJ2-3 TRBV19 . few CASSIQRGTDTQYF TGTGCCAGTAGTATCCAGCGAGGCACAGATACGCAGTATTTT
TRBJ2-3 TRBV6-5 . once CASSYSWQGTSTQYF TGTGCCAGCAGTTATTCTTGGCAGGGTACCAGTACGCAGTATTTT
TRBJ2-7 TRBV27 . . CASSTTPFYEQYF TGTGCCAGCAGCACCACACCTTTTTACGAGCAGTACTTC
TRBJ2-1 TRBV5-6 TRBD1 once CASIKMGQGNNEQFF TGTGCCAGCATCAAAATGGGACAGGGGAACAATGAGCAGTTCTTC
TRBJ1-5 TRBV19 . few CASSTQNNQPQHF TGTGCCAGTAGTACCCAAAATAATCAGCCCCAGCATTTT
TRBJ2-1 TRBV29-1 . . CSVANGGPANEQFF TGCAGCGTTGCCAATGGTGGGCCCGCCAATGAGCAGTTCTTC
TRBJ2-5 TRBV2 . . CASSSLGQVETQYF TGTGCCAGCAGTTCCCTGGGGCAGGTGGAGACCCAGTACTTC
TRBJ2-1 TRBV4-1 . . CASSQEGRLPYNEQFF TGCGCCAGCAGCCAAGAAGGCAGGCTCCCCTACAATGAGCAGTTCTTC
TRBJ2-1 TRBV7-9 TRBD1 . CASSLRRTGDNEQFF TGTGCCAGCAGCTTACGGCGGACAGGAGACAATGAGCAGTTCTTC
TRBJ1-2 TRBV5-4 . . CASSYGGGGGYGYTF TGTGCCAGCAGCTACGGGGGGGGCGGAGGCTATGGCTACACCTTC
TRBJ2-5 TRBV2 . few CASRAQGVGKETQYF TGTGCCAGCAGGGCGCAGGGTGTGGGCAAAGAGACCCAGTACTTC
TRBJ2-2 TRBV4-2 TRBD2 . CASRGGTTTGELFF TGTGCCAGCAGGGGGGGGACTACGACCGGGGAGCTGTTTTTT
TRBJ2-7 TRBV28 . . CASSPPGGTGRTGGPWAEQYF TGTGCCAGCAGTCCACCCGGGGGGACAGGGAGAACGGGAGGGCCCTGGGCCGAGCAGTACTTC
TRBJ1-2 TRBV6-5 TRBD1 . CASSLTGAGSVGYTF TGTGCCAGCAGTCTGACAGGGGCCGGATCGGTAGGCTACACCTTC
TRBJ2-3 TRBV5-1 TRBD2 . CASSFSSGNTQYF TGCGCCAGCAGCTTTTCTAGCGGAAATACGCAGTATTTT
TRBJ2-7 TRBV6-1 TRBD1 . CAGSWTGSSYEQYF TGTGCCGGATCCTGGACAGGTAGCTCCTACGAGCAGTACTTC
TRBJ2-2 TRBV6-5 TRBD2 . CASNQLAGVRELFF TGTGCCAGCAACCAACTAGCGGGAGTACGGGAGCTGTTTTTT
TRBJ2-1 TRBV21-1 . . CASSKGYRLAGSYNEQFF TGTGCCAGCAGCAAAGGTTACAGACTAGCGGGATCCTACAATGAGCAGTTCTTC
TRBJ1-4 TRBV18 TRBD1 . CASSPPGQGGEKLFF TGTGCCAGCTCACCTCCGGGACAGGGTGGCGAAAAACTGTTTTTT
TRBJ1-1 TRBV6-1 . . CASTEAGRMNTEAFF TGTGCCAGCACCGAGGCGGGGAGGATGAACACTGAAGCTTTCTTT
TRBJ2-1 TRBV11-3 . . CASSLEGADDNEQFF TGTGCCAGCAGCTTAGAAGGAGCAGACGACAATGAGCAGTTCTTC
TRBJ2-3 TRBV4-3 . few CASSREDTYTQYF TGCGCCAGCAGCCGAGAGGACACGTATACGCAGTATTTT
TRBJ2-7 TRBV5-5 . . CASSLSRTGEQYF TGTGCCAGCAGCTTGTCCAGGACTGGCGAGCAGTACTTC
TRBJ1-3 TRBV28 . . CASSISPGTGSSGNTIYF TGTGCCAGCAGTATATCTCCCGGTACAGGTTCCTCTGGAAACACCATATATTTT
TRBJ1-1 TRBV27 TRBD1 . CAVWDRLYTEAFF TGTGCCGTATGGGACAGATTATACACTGAAGCTTTCTTT